The source of this T cell receptor beta chain is a study of blood T cell repertoires in COVID-19. Under the authors' procedure: How many nucleated cells were present was estimated from reference gene primer amplification. Sequencing used immunoSEQ multiplex PCR; TCRdb keeps in-frame clones, though not all of them. That table is the source of V, J and clone size, and D and trimming were worked out from the DNA. The repertoire holds under 30,000 clones, with 84% as singletons. CDR1 ENHRY and CDR2 SYGVKD come from the germline V gene. This CDR3 is built from 16 residues. The J segment lost 2 bases and the V segment lost 6 bases, leaving 9 bases of the junction unmatched.

Material: peripheral blood. The TCR comes from a man aged 80 or over with active COVID-19. The gene calls are TRBV10-3 and TRBJ2-1, with 8 bases identical to TRBD2. The CDR3 spells CAISPFGGGTYNEQFF. The DNA for the CDR3 is TGTGCCATCAGCCCCTTCGGCGGGGGGACCTACAATGAGCAGTTCTTC.